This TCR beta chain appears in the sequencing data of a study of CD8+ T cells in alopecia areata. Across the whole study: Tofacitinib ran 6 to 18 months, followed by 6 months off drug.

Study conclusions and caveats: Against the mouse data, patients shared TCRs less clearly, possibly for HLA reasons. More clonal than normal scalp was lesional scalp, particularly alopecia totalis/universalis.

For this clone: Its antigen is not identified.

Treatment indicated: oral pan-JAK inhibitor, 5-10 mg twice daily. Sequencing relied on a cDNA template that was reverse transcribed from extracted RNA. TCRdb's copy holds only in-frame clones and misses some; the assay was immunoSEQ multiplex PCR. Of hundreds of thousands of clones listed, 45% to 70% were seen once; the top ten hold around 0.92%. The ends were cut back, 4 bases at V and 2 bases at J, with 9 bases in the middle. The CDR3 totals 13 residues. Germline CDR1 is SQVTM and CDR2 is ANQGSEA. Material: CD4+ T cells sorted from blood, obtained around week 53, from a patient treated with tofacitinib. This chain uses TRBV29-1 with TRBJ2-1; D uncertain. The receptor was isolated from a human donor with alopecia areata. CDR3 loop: CSVGTSAYNEQFF. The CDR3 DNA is TGCAGCGTTGGTACCAGCGCCTACAATGAGCAGTTCTTC.